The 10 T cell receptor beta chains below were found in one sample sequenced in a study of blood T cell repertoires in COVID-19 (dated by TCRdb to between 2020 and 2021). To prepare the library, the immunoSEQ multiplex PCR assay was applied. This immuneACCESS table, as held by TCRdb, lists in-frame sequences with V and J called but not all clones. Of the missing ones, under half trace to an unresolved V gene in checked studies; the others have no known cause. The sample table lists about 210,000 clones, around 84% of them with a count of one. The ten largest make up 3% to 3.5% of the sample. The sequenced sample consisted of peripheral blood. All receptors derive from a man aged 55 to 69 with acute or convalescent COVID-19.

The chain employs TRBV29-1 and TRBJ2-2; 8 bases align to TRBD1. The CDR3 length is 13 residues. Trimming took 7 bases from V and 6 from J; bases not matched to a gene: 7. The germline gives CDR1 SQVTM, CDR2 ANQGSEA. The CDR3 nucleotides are TGCAGCGGAGGACAGGGTGTCCCCGGGGAGCTGTTTTTT. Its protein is CSGGQGVPGELFF.

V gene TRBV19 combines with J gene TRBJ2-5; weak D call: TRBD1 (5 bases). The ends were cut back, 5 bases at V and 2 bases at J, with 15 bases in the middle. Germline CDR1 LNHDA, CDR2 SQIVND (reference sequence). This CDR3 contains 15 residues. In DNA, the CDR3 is TGTGCCAGTAGTTCCCGCAGGACACTACAAGAGACCCAGTACTTC. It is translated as CASSSRRTLQETQYF.

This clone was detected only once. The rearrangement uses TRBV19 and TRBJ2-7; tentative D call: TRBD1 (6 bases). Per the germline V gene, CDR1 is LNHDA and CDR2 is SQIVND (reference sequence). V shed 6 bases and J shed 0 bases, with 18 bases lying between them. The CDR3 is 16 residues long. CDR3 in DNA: TGTGCCAGTAGCCGCCAGACAGGCCGGCGCTCCTACGAGCAGTACTTC. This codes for CASSRQTGRRSYEQYF. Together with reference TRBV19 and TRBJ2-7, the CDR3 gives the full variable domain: DGGITQSPKYLFRKEGQNVTLSCEQNLNHDAMYWYRQDPGQGLRLIYYSQIVNDFQKGDIAEGYSVSREKKESFPLTVTSAQKNPTAFYLCASSRQTGRRSYEQYFGPGTRLTVT.

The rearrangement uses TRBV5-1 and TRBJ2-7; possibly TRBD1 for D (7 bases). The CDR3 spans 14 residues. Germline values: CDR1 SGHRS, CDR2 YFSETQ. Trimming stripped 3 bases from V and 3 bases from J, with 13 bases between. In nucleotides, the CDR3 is TGCGCCAGCAGCTCCCGGGGGACAGTCTACGAGCAGTACTTC. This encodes CASSSRGTVYEQYF.

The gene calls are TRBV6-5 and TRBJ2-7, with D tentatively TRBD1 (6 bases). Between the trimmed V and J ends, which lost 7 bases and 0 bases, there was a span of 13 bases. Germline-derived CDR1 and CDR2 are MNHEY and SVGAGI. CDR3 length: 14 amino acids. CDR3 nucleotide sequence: TGTGCCAGCAATCAAGGGACATACTCCTACGAGCAGTACTTC. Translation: CASNQGTYSYEQYF.

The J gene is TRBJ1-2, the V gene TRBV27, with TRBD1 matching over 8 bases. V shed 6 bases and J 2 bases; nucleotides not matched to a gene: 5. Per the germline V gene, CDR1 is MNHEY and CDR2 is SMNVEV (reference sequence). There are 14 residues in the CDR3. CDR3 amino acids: CASRRTGTNYGYTF. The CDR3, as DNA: TGTGCCAGCAGACGGACAGGGACGAACTATGGCTACACCTTC.

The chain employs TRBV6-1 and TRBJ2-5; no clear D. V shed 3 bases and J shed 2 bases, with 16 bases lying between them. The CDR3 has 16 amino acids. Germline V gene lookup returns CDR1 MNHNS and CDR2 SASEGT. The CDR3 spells CASSDRGTTIQETQYF. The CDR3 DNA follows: TGTGCCAGCAGTGACCGCGGAACCACCATACAAGAGACCCAGTACTTC.

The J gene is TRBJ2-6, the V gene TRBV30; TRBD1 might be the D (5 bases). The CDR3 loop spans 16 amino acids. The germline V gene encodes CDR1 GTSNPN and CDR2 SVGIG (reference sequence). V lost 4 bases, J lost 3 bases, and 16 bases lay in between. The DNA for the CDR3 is TGTGCCTGGACTGGGGCCTGGGTCGGTGGGGCCAACGTCCTGACTTTC. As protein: CAWTGAWVGGANVLTF.

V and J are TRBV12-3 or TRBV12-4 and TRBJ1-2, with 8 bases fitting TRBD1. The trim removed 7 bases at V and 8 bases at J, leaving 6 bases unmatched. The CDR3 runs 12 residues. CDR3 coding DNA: TGTGCCAGCACCCGGACAGGGCAAGGCTACACCTTC. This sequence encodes CASTRTGQGYTF.

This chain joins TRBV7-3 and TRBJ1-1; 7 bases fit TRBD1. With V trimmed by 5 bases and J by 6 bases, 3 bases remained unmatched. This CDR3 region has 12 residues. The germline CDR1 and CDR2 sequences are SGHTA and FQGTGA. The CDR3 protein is CASSAGGAEAFF. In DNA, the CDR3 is TGTGCCAGCAGCGCAGGGGGTGCTGAAGCTTTCTTT.